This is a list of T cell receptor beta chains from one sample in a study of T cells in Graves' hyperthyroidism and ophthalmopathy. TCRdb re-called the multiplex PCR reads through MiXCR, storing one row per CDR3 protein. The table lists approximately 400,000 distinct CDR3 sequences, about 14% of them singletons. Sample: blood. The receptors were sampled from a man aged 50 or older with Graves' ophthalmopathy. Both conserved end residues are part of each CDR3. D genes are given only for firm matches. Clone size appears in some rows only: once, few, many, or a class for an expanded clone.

cdr3_aa: CSVEARFVDNEQFF
cdr3_nt: TGCAGCGTTGAAGCCCGATTTGTTGACAATGAGCAGTTCTTC
d_call: -
j_call: TRBJ2-1
v_call: TRBV29-1
clone_size: many

cdr3_aa: CASSSGTAFSYEQYF
cdr3_nt: TGTGCCAGCAGCTCCGGGACGGCCTTCTCCTACGAGCAGTACTTC
d_call: -
j_call: TRBJ2-7
v_call: TRBV12-3/TRBV12-4
clone_size: few

cdr3_aa: CASSARTGHYNEQFF
cdr3_nt: TGTGCCAGCAGCGCCAGGACAGGGCACTACAATGAGCAGTTCTTC
d_call: TRBD1
j_call: TRBJ2-1
v_call: TRBV11-2
clone_size: many

cdr3_aa: CASSPLGGTPSREQFF
cdr3_nt: TGTGCCAGCAGCCCACTCGGGGGGACCCCTTCTCGTGAGCAGTTCTTC
d_call: TRBD2
j_call: TRBJ2-1
v_call: TRBV11-1
clone_size: few

cdr3_aa: CASSWGQGSGELFF
cdr3_nt: TGCGCCAGCAGCTGGGGCCAGGGAAGCGGGGAGCTGTTTTTT
d_call: -
j_call: TRBJ2-2
v_call: TRBV5-1
clone_size: few

cdr3_aa: CASSLDLEGMSQPQHF
cdr3_nt: TGTGCCAGCAGCTTAGATCTAGAGGGCATGTCCCAGCCCCAGCATTTT
d_call: -
j_call: TRBJ1-5
v_call: TRBV7-8
clone_size: many

cdr3_aa: CASRSWGTGNSPLHF
cdr3_nt: TGTGCCAGCAGGAGCTGGGGAACTGGTAATTCACCCCTCCACTTT
d_call: -
j_call: TRBJ1-6
v_call: TRBV5-8
clone_size: -

cdr3_aa: CSAPRLGGANEQFF
cdr3_nt: TGCAGTGCCCCCCGGCTCGGGGGCGCGAATGAGCAGTTCTTC
d_call: -
j_call: TRBJ2-1
v_call: TRBV20-1
clone_size: many

cdr3_aa: CASSPNTHTGELFF
cdr3_nt: TGTGCCAGCTCCCCGAACACCCACACCGGGGAGCTGTTTTTT
d_call: -
j_call: TRBJ2-2
v_call: TRBV18
clone_size: -

cdr3_aa: CASSRTGTGNTEAFF
cdr3_nt: TGTGCCAGCAGTAGAACCGGGACAGGGAACACTGAAGCTTTCTTT
d_call: TRBD1
j_call: TRBJ1-1
v_call: TRBV6-1
clone_size: many

cdr3_aa: CASSSGLGNQPQHF
cdr3_nt: TGTGCCAGCAGCTCTGGGTTAGGCAATCAGCCCCAGCATTTT
d_call: -
j_call: TRBJ1-5
v_call: TRBV9
clone_size: -

cdr3_aa: CASSLLWSGLAGANTDTQYF
cdr3_nt: TGTGCCAGCAGCCTTCTATGGAGTGGGCTAGCGGGCGCTAACACAGATACGCAGTATTTT
d_call: TRBD2
j_call: TRBJ2-3
v_call: TRBV7-2
clone_size: -

cdr3_aa: CASGLETGTRSGYTF
cdr3_nt: TGCGCCAGCGGCTTAGAAACCGGGACTCGGAGTGGCTACACCTTC
d_call: -
j_call: TRBJ1-2
v_call: TRBV5-1
clone_size: many

cdr3_aa: CASSEAQAFF
cdr3_nt: TGTGCCAGCAGTGAAGCACAGGCTTTCTTT
d_call: -
j_call: TRBJ1-1
v_call: TRBV6-1
clone_size: few

cdr3_aa: CASSLVGTDSGNTIYF
cdr3_nt: TGTGCCAGCAGCTTAGTAGGGACAGACTCTGGAAACACCATATATTTT
d_call: TRBD1
j_call: TRBJ1-3
v_call: TRBV11-2
clone_size: many

cdr3_aa: CASSQEDSLYGYTF
cdr3_nt: TGCGCCAGCAGCCAAGAGGACAGTCTCTATGGCTACACCTTC
d_call: -
j_call: TRBJ1-2
v_call: TRBV4-1
clone_size: few

cdr3_aa: CAWRIAGGPNEQFF
cdr3_nt: TGTGCCTGGAGAATAGCGGGAGGGCCGAATGAGCAGTTCTTC
d_call: TRBD2
j_call: TRBJ2-1
v_call: TRBV30
clone_size: many

cdr3_aa: CASSYSIREPTDTQYF
cdr3_nt: TGTGCCAGCAGTTACTCTATTCGGGAACCCACAGATACGCAGTATTTT
d_call: -
j_call: TRBJ2-3
v_call: TRBV6-2/TRBV6-3
clone_size: many

cdr3_aa: CASSTSRRAASYNEQFF
cdr3_nt: TGTGCCAGCAGCACGTCCAGGAGGGCGGCCTCCTACAATGAGCAGTTCTTC
d_call: -
j_call: TRBJ2-1
v_call: TRBV11-2
clone_size: many

cdr3_aa: CASSQWTGGLNQPQHF
cdr3_nt: TGTGCCAGCAGCCAATGGACAGGGGGCCTCAATCAGCCCCAGCATTTT
d_call: TRBD1
j_call: TRBJ1-5
v_call: TRBV3-1
clone_size: many

cdr3_aa: CASSLGGGGDTQYF
cdr3_nt: TGTGCCAGCAGCTTAGGAGGCGGCGGCGATACGCAGTATTTT
d_call: -
j_call: TRBJ2-3
v_call: TRBV7-8
clone_size: many

cdr3_aa: CAWGRQYNEQFF
cdr3_nt: TGTGCCTGGGGGAGGCAATACAATGAGCAGTTCTTC
d_call: -
j_call: TRBJ2-1
v_call: TRBV30
clone_size: many

cdr3_aa: CASSSSDRGDGYTF
cdr3_nt: TGTGCCAGCAGTTCCTCGGACAGGGGAGATGGCTACACCTTC
d_call: TRBD1
j_call: TRBJ1-2
v_call: TRBV28
clone_size: many

cdr3_aa: CASSLMTSGQAYEQYF
cdr3_nt: TGTGCCAGCAGTTTAATGACTAGCGGGCAAGCCTACGAGCAGTACTTC
d_call: TRBD2
j_call: TRBJ2-7
v_call: TRBV12-3/TRBV12-4
clone_size: many

cdr3_aa: CASREGTQETQYF
cdr3_nt: TGTGCCAGCAGGGAGGGGACCCAAGAGACCCAGTACTTC
d_call: -
j_call: TRBJ2-5
v_call: TRBV2
clone_size: many

cdr3_aa: CASSETSYGNEQFF
cdr3_nt: TGTGCCAGCAGCGAAACTAGTTATGGCAATGAGCAGTTCTTC
d_call: -
j_call: TRBJ2-1
v_call: TRBV9
clone_size: many

cdr3_aa: CASNRPGQGSYEQYF
cdr3_nt: TGTGCCAGCAACCGCCCGGGACAGGGATCCTACGAGCAGTACTTC
d_call: TRBD1
j_call: TRBJ2-7
v_call: TRBV6-2/TRBV6-3
clone_size: many

cdr3_aa: CASRGRGRDGEKLFF
cdr3_nt: TGTGCCAGCAGGGGCAGGGGGCGTGATGGTGAAAAACTGTTTTTT
d_call: TRBD1
j_call: TRBJ1-4
v_call: TRBV6-1
clone_size: -

cdr3_aa: CASSSTSGRESYEQYF
cdr3_nt: TGTGCCAGCAGCTCTACTAGCGGGAGGGAGAGCTACGAGCAGTACTTC
d_call: TRBD2
j_call: TRBJ2-7
v_call: TRBV7-9
clone_size: -

cdr3_aa: CASSAETEDSPLHF
cdr3_nt: TGCGCCAGCAGTGCCGAGACAGAAGATTCACCCCTCCACTTT
d_call: -
j_call: TRBJ1-6
v_call: TRBV5-1
clone_size: -

cdr3_aa: CSARDPGVEAFF
cdr3_nt: TGCAGTGCTAGAGACCCCGGGGTCGAAGCTTTCTTT
d_call: -
j_call: TRBJ1-1
v_call: TRBV20-1
clone_size: many

cdr3_aa: CSVEDLGGRALEQYF
cdr3_nt: TGCAGCGTTGAAGATCTGGGCGGGAGGGCCCTTGAGCAGTACTTC
d_call: TRBD2
j_call: TRBJ2-7
v_call: TRBV29-1
clone_size: -

cdr3_aa: CASSLRGGSYEQYF
cdr3_nt: TGCGCCAGCAGCTTGAGGGGCGGATCCTACGAGCAGTACTTC
d_call: -
j_call: TRBJ2-7
v_call: TRBV5-1
clone_size: many

cdr3_aa: CASGGIVGNEQFF
cdr3_nt: TGTGCCAGCGGCGGGATAGTTGGGAATGAGCAGTTCTTC
d_call: -
j_call: TRBJ2-1
v_call: TRBV3-1
clone_size: many

cdr3_aa: CASGLGWSGELFF
cdr3_nt: TGTGCCAGCGGATTGGGTTGGTCCGGGGAGCTGTTTTTT
d_call: -
j_call: TRBJ2-2
v_call: TRBV27
clone_size: few

cdr3_aa: CARGRGPYEQYF
cdr3_nt: TGTGCCCGGGGGCGGGGGCCCTACGAGCAGTACTTC
d_call: -
j_call: TRBJ2-7
v_call: TRBV30
clone_size: many

cdr3_aa: CASSILPGTGGGYTEAFF
cdr3_nt: TGTGCCAGTAGTATCCTCCCCGGGACAGGGGGCGGGTACACTGAAGCTTTCTTT
d_call: TRBD1
j_call: TRBJ1-1
v_call: TRBV19
clone_size: few

cdr3_aa: CSALAAGTEQYF
cdr3_nt: TGCAGTGCCCTAGCGGCTGGGACTGAGCAGTACTTC
d_call: TRBD2
j_call: TRBJ2-7
v_call: TRBV20-1
clone_size: many

cdr3_aa: CASSLSLGVEAFF
cdr3_nt: TGCGCCAGCAGCTTGAGTTTGGGTGTTGAAGCTTTCTTT
d_call: -
j_call: TRBJ1-1
v_call: TRBV5-1
clone_size: many

cdr3_aa: CASSLELAGVEQETQYF
cdr3_nt: TGTGCCAGCAGCTTAGAACTAGCGGGAGTAGAACAAGAGACCCAGTACTTC
d_call: TRBD2
j_call: TRBJ2-5
v_call: TRBV11-2
clone_size: -

cdr3_aa: CASSTRAKGSAFF
cdr3_nt: TGTGCCAGCAGCACCCGGGCGAAGGGATCGGCTTTCTTT
d_call: -
j_call: TRBJ1-1
v_call: TRBV6-2/TRBV6-3
clone_size: -

cdr3_aa: CATSDLRGDTEAFF
cdr3_nt: TGTGCCACCAGTGATTTGAGGGGAGACACTGAAGCTTTCTTT
d_call: -
j_call: TRBJ1-1
v_call: TRBV24-1
clone_size: once